These 24 T cell receptor beta chains were all obtained from the same sample, sequenced in a study of blood T cell repertoires in COVID-19. The table came from immunoSEQ multiplex PCR; TCRdb's copy has only in-frame clones and leaves some out. The table lists 240,000 or so clones, roughly 91% of them singletons. The sequenced sample consisted of peripheral blood. These receptors all come from a woman in her forties who had recovered from COVID-19.

The chain joins TRBV1 to TRBJ2-5; TRBD2 is the table's D call and was not checked against the DNA. TRBV1 is given as a pseudogene. The length of the CDR3 is 16 residues. The CDR3 protein is CTSSQPWTSRWETQYF. The CDR3 DNA sequence: TGCACCAGCAGCCAACCCTGGACTAGCCGGTGGGAGACCCAGTACTTC.

The rearrangement uses TRBV7-9 and TRBJ2-1; D is possibly TRBD1 (5 bases). Germline-derived CDR1 and CDR2 are SEHNR and FQNEAQ (reference sequence). The CDR3 length is 14 residues. V gave up 3 bases and J gave up 8 bases, with 14 bases separating them. CDR3 coding DNA: TGTGCCAGCAGCTTGCAGGGATCGGGCGATGAGCAGTTCTTC. Its translation: CASSLQGSGDEQFF.

This clone was recorded only once. Within the sample, other DNA sequences also encode this same CDR3. The chain links TRBV12-3 or TRBV12-4 to TRBJ2-1; no clear D gene. The CDR3 loop spans 13 amino acids. Trimming shortened V by 1 base and J by 5 bases, and 6 bases separated the two germline ends. CDR3 in DNA: TGTGCCAGCAGTTTAGGGCCGAACAATGAGCAGTTCTTC. Translation gives CASSLGPNNEQFF.

CDR3 sequence reads: CSVVVRGPLSYEQYF. CDR3 in DNA: TGCAGCGTTGTAGTGCGGGGCCCCCTCTCCTACGAGCAGTACTTC. The rearrangement links TRBV29-1 to TRBJ2-7; possible D gene TRBD2, 6 bases. There are 15 residues in the CDR3. V was trimmed by 4 bases and J by 0 bases, leaving 16 bases between them. Germline V lookup: CDR1 SQVTM, CDR2 ANQGSEA.

The J gene is TRBJ1-2, the V gene TRBV5-1; 10 bases fit TRBD1. The CDR3 spans 16 residues. Germline-derived CDR1 and CDR2 are SGHRS and YFSETQ. J gave up 6 bases and V 0 bases, and 8 bases lay outside the gene matches. The CDR3 DNA reads TGCGCCAGCAGCTTGGGGGACAGGGGAGGGCCCGATGGCTACACCTTC. This gives the protein CASSLGDRGGPDGYTF. Looking up the rest from reference TRBV5-1 and TRBJ1-2 gives the full variable domain: KAGVTQTPRYLIKTRGQQVTLSCSPISGHRSVSWYQQTPGQGLQFLFEYFSETQRNKGNFPGRFSGRQFSNSRSEMNVSTLELGDSALYLCASSLGDRGGPDGYTFGSGTRLTVV.

In the case of this clone: A junction end diverges from the germline sequence, so it may reflect a read error. V usage is TRBV4-3 and J usage is TRBJ2-1, with 7 bases aligning to TRBD2. The germline gives CDR1 LGHNA, CDR2 YSLEER. This CDR3 spans 14 amino acids. The CDR3 here is CASSQGLEGNEQFF. DNA of the CDR3: TGCGCCAGCAGTCAAGGACTAGAGGGCAATGAGCAGTTCTTC.

V gene TRBV7-2 combines with J gene TRBJ1-2, with D possibly matching TRBD1 (6 bases). Germline V lookup: CDR1 SGHTA, CDR2 FQGNSA. The CDR3 runs to 14 residues. Trimming shortened V by 2 bases and J by 7 bases, and 14 bases separated the two germline ends. In DNA, the CDR3 is TGTGCCAGCAGCTTAAAAGGGGGATGGAGTGGCTACACCTTC. The encoded protein is CASSLKGGWSGYTF.

V is TRBV20-1 and J is TRBJ1-1, with unresolved D. Trimming stripped 0 bases from V and 6 bases from J, with 5 bases between. CDR1 is DFQATT and CDR2 is SNEGSKA in the germline V gene (reference sequence). This CDR3 has 11 amino acids. The CDR3 is CSARDRAEAFF. The CDR3 DNA follows: TGCAGTGCTAGAGATCGGGCTGAAGCTTTCTTT.

This clone was counted a few times. The CDR3 nucleotides are TGTGCCAGCAGCCCCGGCGACAGGGTTGGTGGCTACACCTTC. Translated, it gives CASSPGDRVGGYTF. The chain uses TRBV27 and TRBJ1-2; 7 bases fit TRBD1. The CDR3 has 14 residues. Germline trimming cut 6 bases from V and 7 bases from J; bases unmatched to any gene: 11. CDR1 and CDR2 from the germline V gene are MNHEY and SMNVEV (reference sequence).

This chain uses TRBV11-3 with TRBJ2-4, with 9 nucleotides matching TRBD2. The J segment lost 8 bases and the V segment lost 3 bases, leaving 5 bases of the junction unmatched. Germline CDR1 is SGHNT and CDR2 is YENEEA. This CDR3 is 14 amino acids long. The CDR3 DNA reads as TGTGCCAGCAGCTTTGGACAGCGGGGGGACATTCAGTACTTC. Its protein product is CASSFGQRGDIQYF.

The gene calls are TRBV5-4 and TRBJ1-2, with D perhaps matching TRBD1 (6 bases). There are 17 residues in the CDR3. CDR1 SGHNT and CDR2 YYREEE come from the germline V gene (reference sequence). Trimming left V 0 bases short and J 1 base short, with 16 bases between. This CDR3 reads CASSLASGTLINYGYTF. Written as DNA, the CDR3 is TGTGCCAGCAGCTTGGCCTCGGGGACACTCATTAACTATGGCTACACCTTC. The full variable domain, its missing parts supplied by reference TRBV5-4 and TRBJ1-2, is ETGVTQSPTHLIKTRGQQVTLRCSSQSGHNTVSWYQQALGQGPQFIFQYYREEENGRGNFPPRFSGLQFPNYSSELNVNALELDDSALYLCASSLASGTLINYGYTFGSGTRLTVV.

The chain employs TRBV4-3 and TRBJ2-7; tentative D call: TRBD2 (7 bases). V was pared by 2 bases and J by 2 bases, with 19 bases between. The CDR3 totals 17 residues. Germline CDR1 reads LGHNA; CDR2 reads YSLEER. CDR3 bases: TGCGCCAGCAGCCAAAAGGGGGGGGCGGGAGCGACCTACGAGCAGTACTTC. Encoded protein: CASSQKGGAGATYEQYF.

CDR3 sequence: CATGTESNQPQHF. Written as DNA, the CDR3 is TGTGCCACGGGGACAGAAAGCAATCAGCCCCAGCATTTT. The chain carries TRBV24-1 and TRBJ1-5, with 7 bases matching TRBD1. V gave up 10 bases and J gave up 1 base; unmatched junction bases: 3. This CDR3 has 13 residues. Germline V CDR1 and CDR2: KGHDR, SFDVKD.

The chain employs TRBV11-3 and TRBJ2-7; no reliable D call. V lost 5 bases and J lost 0, with 8 bases in between. The germline V gene has CDR1 SGHNT and CDR2 YENEEA. CDR3 length equals 13 residues. CDR3 nucleotides: TGTGCCAGCAGCCCTCGCGGCTCCTACGAGCAGTACGTC. It translates to CASSPRGSYEQYV.

This chain uses TRBV7-2 with TRBJ1-2; D is possibly TRBD1 (6 bases). Trimming took 5 bases from V and 7 from J, leaving 11 bases between them. Looked up from germline, CDR1 is SGHTA and CDR2 is FQGNSA. This CDR3 has 12 residues. The CDR3 region is CASSPGQSGYTF. DNA of the CDR3: TGTGCCAGCAGCCCCGGACAGTCTGGCTACACCTTC.

This chain joins TRBV6-2 or TRBV6-3 and TRBJ2-1; 12 nucleotides align to TRBD2. This CDR3 region has 17 residues. The germline CDR1 and CDR2 sequences are MNHEY and SVGEGT. With 0 bases clipped from V and 4 bases from J, the junction kept 4 bases outside the gene matches. The CDR3 spells CASSYSRTSGVYNEQFF. In nucleotides, the CDR3 is TGTGCCAGCAGTTACTCCCGGACTAGCGGGGTTTACAATGAGCAGTTCTTC.

The chain carries TRBV6-2 or TRBV6-3 and TRBJ1-5, with TRBD1 identical over 7 bases. The V gene's germline CDR1 is MNHEY and CDR2 SVGEGT. Trimming took 5 bases from V and 9 from J; bases not matched to a gene: 7. This CDR3 contains 13 residues. The CDR3 DNA follows: TGTGCCAGCAGTGGCAGGGGGGAAGGGCCCCAGCATTTT. Translating gives CASSGRGEGPQHF.

The chain employs TRBV27 and TRBJ1-2, with a weak D call TRBD1 (6 bases). Looked up from germline, CDR1 is MNHEY and CDR2 is SMNVEV (reference sequence). The CDR3 length is 15 residues. V lost 6 bases and J 7 bases, leaving 21 bases between the germline ends. This CDR3 reads CASSSTGPRGGGYTF. In DNA form, the CDR3 reads TGTGCCAGCAGCTCGACAGGTCCCCGTGGGGGTGGCTACACCTTC.

This clone has a single count. V and J are TRBV5-1 and TRBJ2-7, with TRBD1 identical over 8 bases. V gave up 4 bases and J gave up 2 bases; unmatched junction bases: 2. The CDR3 covers 13 residues. CDR1 and CDR2 (germline): SGHRS, YFSETQ. CDR3 in amino acids: CASSRTGTYEQYF. As DNA, the CDR3 is TGCGCCAGCAGCCGGACAGGGACCTACGAGCAGTACTTC.

This chain joins TRBV19 and TRBJ1-5; maybe TRBD1 (6 bases). Trimming took 7 bases from V and 2 from J, leaving 9 bases between them. From germline, CDR1 is LNHDA and CDR2 SQIVND (reference sequence). The CDR3 is 13 residues long. CDR3 DNA: TGTGCCAGTAAGGGGGATCGCAATCAGCCCCAGCATTTT. This gives the protein CASKGDRNQPQHF.

This chain joins TRBV10-2 and TRBJ1-1, with D possibly TRBD1 on 6 matching bases. CDR3 length equals 13 residues. Trimming took off 10 bases at V and 0 bases at J, with 12 bases between the two ends. Germline values: CDR1 WSHSY, CDR2 SAAADI. CDR3 in DNA: TGCGCCACCCAGGGGAGCATGAACACTGAAGCTTTCTTT. It yields the protein CATQGSMNTEAFF.

This clone showed up just a few times. The chain employs TRBV30 and TRBJ1-5; the D gene is possibly TRBD1 (5 bases). This CDR3 is 14 amino acids long. Trimming removed 1 base from V and 5 bases from J, with 12 bases in between. Germline loops: CDR1 GTSNPN, CDR2 SVGIG (reference sequence). CDR3 region: CAWSGTGGDQPQHF. DNA of the CDR3: TGTGCCTGGAGTGGCACGGGGGGGGATCAGCCCCAGCATTTT.

This chain links TRBV5-8 with TRBJ2-5; TRBD2 matches 13 bases. The CDR3 covers 15 residues. J gave up 2 bases and V 6 bases, and 4 bases lay outside the gene matches. CDR1 is SGHTS, CDR2 YDEGEE, per germline. Here the CDR3 DNA reads TGTGCCAGCACCGGACTAGCGGGAGTTCAAGAGACCCAGTACTTC. Amino acids: CASTGLAGVQETQYF.

The V and J genes are TRBV19 and TRBJ1-1, with 9 bases lining up with TRBD1. The V gene end was trimmed by 5 bases and the J gene end by 0 bases; junction bases not matched to a gene: 7. The CDR3 totals 16 residues. The V gene's germline CDR1 is LNHDA and CDR2 SQIVND (reference sequence). The DNA for the CDR3 is TGTGCCAGTAGTCCGGGACAGGGCCTCATGAACACTGAAGCTTTCTTT. This gives the protein CASSPGQGLMNTEAFF. Variable domain in full (rest from reference TRBV19 and TRBJ1-1): DGGITQSPKYLFRKEGQNVTLSCEQNLNHDAMYWYRQDPGQGLRLIYYSQIVNDFQKGDIAEGYSVSREKKESFPLTVTSAQKNPTAFYLCASSPGQGLMNTEAFFGQGTRLTVV.